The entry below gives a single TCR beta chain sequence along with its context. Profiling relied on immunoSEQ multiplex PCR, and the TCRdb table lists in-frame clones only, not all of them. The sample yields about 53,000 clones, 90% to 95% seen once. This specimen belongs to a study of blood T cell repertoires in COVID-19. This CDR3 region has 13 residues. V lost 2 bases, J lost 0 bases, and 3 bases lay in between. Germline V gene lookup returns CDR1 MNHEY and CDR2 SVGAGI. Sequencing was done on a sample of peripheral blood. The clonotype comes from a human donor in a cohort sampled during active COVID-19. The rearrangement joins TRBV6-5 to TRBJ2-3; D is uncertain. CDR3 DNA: TGTGCCAGCAGTTACCTAAGCACAGATACGCAGTATTTT. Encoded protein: CASSYLSTDTQYF.